This T cell receptor beta chain was sequenced in a study of T cells in tuberculosis. On the study more broadly: T cells were selected with CD1B tetramers loaded with glucose monomycolate. Study-level points and caveats: Some low-affinity tetramer-binding T cells may be absent from this sample.

The V and J ends lost 1 base and 1 base respectively, with 10 bases between them. CDR3 length: 15 amino acids. CDR1 KGHSH and CDR2 LQKENI come from the germline V gene. Sequencing used immunoSEQ multiplex PCR; TCRdb keeps in-frame clones, though not all of them. The sample yields 60,000 or so clones, around 81% seen once. This clone was observed a few times. Thawed, overnight-rested PBMC were stained with GMM-loaded CD1B tetramer, viability dye and anti-CD3, then sorted. The CD1B tetramers carried C32 glucose monomycolate purified from Rhodococcus equi. The genes are TRBV18 and TRBJ1-1, with unresolved D. Input material: CD1b-GMM tetramer-negative cells sorted from PBMCs. The receptor's source is an adult woman with latent tuberculosis. The CDR3 nucleotides read TGTGCCAGCTCACCACGGGCGGGATCGAACACTGAAGCTTTCTTT. Its translation is CASSPRAGSNTEAFF.